The clone carrying this T cell receptor beta chain appeared many times. The antigen is not known. Per the germline V gene, CDR1 is SQVTM and CDR2 is ANQGSEA. Trimming stripped 5 bases from V and 1 base from J, with 11 bases between. CDR3 length: 14 residues. These data are taken from a study of CD8+CD57+ T cells in acquired aplastic anemia. Study details: Sorted CD4+ and CD8+ cells gave an average of approximately 3 ug of DNA.

For sequencing, patients were chosen who had shown expansion of CD8+CD57+ cells by flow cytometry. Genomic DNA was employed as the template in profiling TCR beta VDJ and CDR3. One entry per CDR3 protein results from TCRdb running MiXCR on the reads. There are under 200,000 distinct CDR3 sequences in the sample; roughly 50% occur only once, and 2.5% to 4% lies in the top ten. Overall study findings and caveats: The CD8+ Simpson's diversity of patients and controls was not significantly different. Patients shared 25 to 35 CD8+ CDR3 sequences with controls.

V is TRBV29-1 and J is TRBJ2-2; possible D gene TRBD2, 5 bases. The sequencing input was sorted CD4+, CD8+, or CD8+CD57+ T cells (not recorded which) from PBMCs. This clonotype was sampled from a human donor with aplastic anemia. For the CDR3, the DNA is TGCAGCGTTTCACTAGGCCTGAACACCGGGGAGCTGTTTTTT. Translated, it gives CSVSLGLNTGELFF.